Detailed here is one TCR beta chain. Its antigen is as yet unknown. This record comes from a study of cytomegalovirus exposure and HLA in healthy donors. Study summary: Previous work identified 90 million to 130 million unique TCR beta sequences from roughly 170 million T cells.

PCR employed 60 Vbeta and 13 Jbeta primers. Data came from immunoSEQ multiplex PCR; TCRdb stores just in-frame clones and leaves some out. Of approximately 150,000 clones listed, about 80% were seen once; the top ten hold around 14%. In germline, CDR1 is MNHEY, CDR2 SMNVEV (reference sequence). Trimming took 7 bases from V and 7 from J; bases not matched to a gene: 6. The CDR3 sequence is 12 residues long. Whole-study findings and limits: The study listed approximately 160 cytomegalovirus-associated TCR beta chains. Prediction of most subjects' HLA-A and HLA-B alleles by TCR beta sequences was reportedly accurate. Association of 15,000 to 20,000 TCR beta sequences with HLA alleles was found at 0.05 false discovery rate in a later analysis.

The source of this sequence is a middle-aged woman in good health and CMV-seronegative. Material for sequencing was PBMCs. The chain has TRBV27 and TRBJ1-2; 7 bases fit TRBD1. In nucleotides, the CDR3 is TGTGCCAGCAAAGGGACAGCCGGTGGCTACACCTTC. Encoded protein: CASKGTAGGYTF.